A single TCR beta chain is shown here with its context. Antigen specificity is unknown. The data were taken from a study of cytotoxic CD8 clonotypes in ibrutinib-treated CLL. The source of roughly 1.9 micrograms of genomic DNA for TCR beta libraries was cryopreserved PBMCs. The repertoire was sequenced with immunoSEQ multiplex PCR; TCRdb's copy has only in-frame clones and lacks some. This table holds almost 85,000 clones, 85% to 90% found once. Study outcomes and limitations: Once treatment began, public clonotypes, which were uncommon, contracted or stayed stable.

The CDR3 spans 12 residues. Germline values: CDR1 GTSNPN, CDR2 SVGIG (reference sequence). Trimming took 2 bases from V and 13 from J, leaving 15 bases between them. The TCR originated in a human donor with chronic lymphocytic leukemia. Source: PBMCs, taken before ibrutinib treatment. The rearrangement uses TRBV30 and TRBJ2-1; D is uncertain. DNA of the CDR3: TGTGCCTGGAGTCCGTCGACCCGGTTTCAGTTCTTC. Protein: CAWSPSTRFQFF.